The rows below give T cell receptor beta chains drawn from one sample of a study of CD8 T cells in Susac syndrome. TCRdb processed the immunoSEQ multiplex PCR reads anew with MiXCR; each CDR3 protein has one entry. The table includes over 150,000 distinct CDR3 sequences, 90% to 95% detected once. Input material: CD4+ T cells from PBMCs. These receptors were collected from a human donor with multiple sclerosis. The CDR3 runs from the conserved cysteine through the conserved F or W. The order of the fields is V gene, J gene, clone size, CDR3 length, D gene, CDR3 DNA, CDR3 protein. The D gene is left open where the match is weak. Clone size is stated in some rows and not others, as once, few, many or a class when expanded.

v_call: TRBV20-1; j_call: TRBJ2-7; clone_size: -; cdr3_length: 15; d_call: -; cdr3_nt: TGCAGTGCTAATCCCCCGCGACGGGGGTGGGGGGAGCAGTACTTC; cdr3_aa: CSANPPRRGWGEQYF
v_call: TRBV5-1; j_call: TRBJ2-7; clone_size: -; cdr3_length: 15; d_call: -; cdr3_nt: TGCGCCAGCAGCTTGGCCGGGACGGGGGACTACGAGCAGTACTTC; cdr3_aa: CASSLAGTGDYEQYF
v_call: TRBV20-1; j_call: TRBJ2-4; clone_size: -; cdr3_length: 13; d_call: -; cdr3_nt: TGCAGTGCTATAGAGGGACCCAAAAACATTCAGTACTTC; cdr3_aa: CSAIEGPKNIQYF
v_call: TRBV12-3/TRBV12-4; j_call: TRBJ2-5; clone_size: -; cdr3_length: 13; d_call: -; cdr3_nt: TGTGCCAGCGCACCCCAGCCGAGAGAGACCCAGTACTTC; cdr3_aa: CASAPQPRETQYF
v_call: TRBV3-1; j_call: TRBJ1-1; clone_size: -; cdr3_length: 11; d_call: -; cdr3_nt: TGTGCCAGCAGCCAAGATGGGGGAGCTTTCTTT; cdr3_aa: CASSQDGGAFF
v_call: TRBV2; j_call: TRBJ1-1; clone_size: -; cdr3_length: 13; d_call: -; cdr3_nt: TGTGCCAGCAGTGTAGACAGGAACGCTGAAGCTTTCTTT; cdr3_aa: CASSVDRNAEAFF
v_call: TRBV18; j_call: TRBJ1-5; clone_size: -; cdr3_length: 14; d_call: -; cdr3_nt: TGTGCCAGCTCACTGGGGGCAGACAATCAGCCCCAGCATTTT; cdr3_aa: CASSLGADNQPQHF
v_call: TRBV5-1; j_call: TRBJ1-6; clone_size: -; cdr3_length: 16; d_call: TRBD1; cdr3_nt: TGCGCCAGCAGCTTGGGCCCGGGACAGCTTAATTCACCCCTCCACTTT; cdr3_aa: CASSLGPGQLNSPLHF
v_call: TRBV11-2; j_call: TRBJ2-3; clone_size: -; cdr3_length: 14; d_call: -; cdr3_nt: TGTGCCAGCAGCTTAGGAGCCATCACAGATACGCAGTATTTT; cdr3_aa: CASSLGAITDTQYF
v_call: TRBV12-3/TRBV12-4; j_call: TRBJ2-1; clone_size: once; cdr3_length: 12; d_call: -; cdr3_nt: TGTGCCAGCAGTTTTGTCAACAATGAGCAGTTCTTC; cdr3_aa: CASSFVNNEQFF
v_call: TRBV7-8; j_call: TRBJ1-1; clone_size: -; cdr3_length: 15; d_call: -; cdr3_nt: TGTGCCAGCAGCTTACAGCCGGGACGCGGCACTGAAGCTTTCTTT; cdr3_aa: CASSLQPGRGTEAFF
v_call: TRBV12-3/TRBV12-4; j_call: TRBJ1-4; clone_size: once; cdr3_length: 15; d_call: -; cdr3_nt: TGTGCCAGCACCTTACGGGAGACAGCCCAAGGAAAACTGTTTTTT; cdr3_aa: CASTLRETAQGKLFF
v_call: TRBV4-2; j_call: TRBJ2-7; clone_size: once; cdr3_length: 15; d_call: -; cdr3_nt: TGTGCCAGCAGCCACCCCAATGGGGTTTTCTACGAGCAGTACTTC; cdr3_aa: CASSHPNGVFYEQYF
v_call: TRBV2; j_call: TRBJ1-2; clone_size: -; cdr3_length: 12; d_call: -; cdr3_nt: TGTGCCAGCGGAGGGGAGAACTATGGCTACACCTTC; cdr3_aa: CASGGENYGYTF
v_call: TRBV29-1; j_call: TRBJ2-7; clone_size: -; cdr3_length: 14; d_call: -; cdr3_nt: TGCAGCGTTCAGCGGCAGCGTACTTCCTACGAGCAGTACTTC; cdr3_aa: CSVQRQRTSYEQYF
v_call: TRBV7-3; j_call: TRBJ2-1; clone_size: -; cdr3_length: 14; d_call: -; cdr3_nt: TGTGCCAGCAGCTTAGGAGGGGGAAGGGATGAGCAGTTCTTC; cdr3_aa: CASSLGGGRDEQFF
v_call: TRBV6-5; j_call: TRBJ1-2; clone_size: -; cdr3_length: 14; d_call: -; cdr3_nt: TGTGCCAGCAGGGGCGGCGGGGAGGGCTATGGCTACACCTTC; cdr3_aa: CASRGGGEGYGYTF
v_call: TRBV20-1; j_call: TRBJ1-1; clone_size: -; cdr3_length: 13; d_call: -; cdr3_nt: TGCAGTGCTAGGGAAGGGACGAACACTGAAGCTTTCTTT; cdr3_aa: CSAREGTNTEAFF
v_call: TRBV20-1; j_call: TRBJ2-5; clone_size: -; cdr3_length: 14; d_call: -; cdr3_nt: TGCAGTGCTAGAGCTACGACAGATAAAGAGACCCAGTACTTC; cdr3_aa: CSARATTDKETQYF
v_call: TRBV3-1; j_call: TRBJ2-6; clone_size: -; cdr3_length: 20; d_call: TRBD2; cdr3_nt: TGTGCCAGCAGCCCAGGCCACCTGGGTAGCGGGATAGCCGGGGCCAACGTCCTGACTTTC; cdr3_aa: CASSPGHLGSGIAGANVLTF
v_call: TRBV19; j_call: TRBJ2-7; clone_size: -; cdr3_length: 14; d_call: TRBD1; cdr3_nt: TGTGCCAGTAGCCTGGACAGGGCTGGGGACGAGCAGTACTTC; cdr3_aa: CASSLDRAGDEQYF